The 17 T cell receptor beta chains listed next were all sequenced from one sample in a study of blood T cell repertoires in COVID-19. Method: immunoSEQ multiplex PCR; TCRdb's copy keeps in-frame clones and lacks some. The sample contains roughly 250,000 clones, about 85% of which appear only once. Specimen: PBMCs or T cells enriched from blood (not recorded which). All receptors come from a young woman with acute COVID-19.

The chain recombines TRBV28 with TRBJ2-3; 8 positions match TRBD2. V dropped 1 base and J dropped 5; count of bases not matched to a gene: 8. Germline CDR1 MDHEN, CDR2 SYDVKM. This CDR3 is built from 16 residues. The DNA for the CDR3 is TGTGCCAGCAGTTTATTGACGGGGACTAGAAGAGATACGCAGTATTTT. It translates to CASSLLTGTRRDTQYF.

This clone was picked up one time. The chain combines TRBV7-9 with TRBJ1-1; the D is unclear. Per the germline V gene, CDR1 is SEHNR and CDR2 is FQNEAQ (reference sequence). The CDR3 totals 14 residues. The V end was cut by 1 base, the J end by 1 base, with 7 bases between. CDR3 in DNA: TGTGCCAGCAGCTTAGGGGGAGGGAACACTGAAGCTTTCTTT. It encodes CASSLGGGNTEAFF. The full variable domain, in which reference TRBV7-9 and TRBJ1-1 provide the parts outside the CDR3, is DTGVSQNPRHKITKRGQNVTFRCDPISEHNRLYWYRQTLGQGPEFLTYFQNEAQLEKSRLLSDRFSAERPKGSFSTLEIQRTEQGDSAMYLCASSLGGGNTEAFFGQGTRLTVV.

This clone was picked up one time. The V call is TRBV9, the J call TRBJ2-1; 12 nucleotides align to TRBD2. The CDR3 has 17 amino acids. J was trimmed by 2 bases and V by 3 bases; bases with no gene match: 6. The germline V gene has CDR1 SGDLS and CDR2 YYNGEE. The CDR3 loop reads CASSAGLAGGPYNEQFF. The DNA of the CDR3 is TGTGCCAGCAGCGCCGGGCTAGCGGGGGGGCCCTACAATGAGCAGTTCTTC.

The DNA for the CDR3 is TGCGCCAGCAGCCTAGGACTAGCGGGGCCCCACCACTCCTACGAGCAGTACTTC. Protein product: CASSLGLAGPHHSYEQYF. V and J are TRBV4-1 and TRBJ2-7; 12 bases agree with TRBD2. After removal of 4 bases from V and 0 bases from J, the junction contained 10 bases not matched to a gene. The CDR3 runs to 18 residues. The V gene's germline CDR1 is MGHRA and CDR2 YSYEKL.

The CDR3 reads CASRRGNEKLFF. CDR3 nucleotides: TGTGCCAGCAGGCGGGGGAATGAAAAACTGTTTTTT. The chain carries TRBV6-5 and TRBJ1-4; weak D call: TRBD1 (5 bases). The CDR3 spans 12 residues. Looked up from germline, CDR1 is MNHEY and CDR2 is SVGAGI. The V and J ends lost 6 bases and 5 bases respectively, with 7 bases between them.

This chain joins TRBV19 and TRBJ2-7, with D hard to call. The ends were cut back, 0 bases at V and 3 bases at J, with 15 bases in the middle. The germline CDR1 and CDR2 sequences are LNHDA and SQIVND (reference sequence). CDR3 length: 16 amino acids. In DNA, the CDR3 is TGTGCCAGTAGTATAGATGGGCCACCTTACCACTACGAGCAGTACTTC. As protein: CASSIDGPPYHYEQYF. The full variable domain, completed using reference TRBV19 and TRBJ2-7, is DGGITQSPKYLFRKEGQNVTLSCEQNLNHDAMYWYRQDPGQGLRLIYYSQIVNDFQKGDIAEGYSVSREKKESFPLTVTSAQKNPTAFYLCASSIDGPPYHYEQYFGPGTRLTVT.

This chain joins TRBV25-1 and TRBJ2-1, with 9 positions matching TRBD1. J gave up 12 bases and V 10 bases, and 13 bases lay outside the gene matches. The V gene's germline CDR1 is MGHDK and CDR2 SYGVNS. There are 13 residues in the CDR3. This CDR3 reads CATSGTGSVRQFF. CDR3 in DNA: TGTGCCACATCCGGGACAGGGAGCGTGAGGCAGTTCTTC.

CDR3 DNA sequence: TGTGCCAGCAGCCGGGCGCGGGGCGCGGCCAATGAGCAGTTCTTC. Protein sequence: CASSRARGAANEQFF. The rearrangement joins TRBV12-1 to TRBJ2-1; the DNA was not compared with TRBD2, the D call given in the table. TRBV12-1 is deemed a pseudogene. The CDR3 contains 15 residues.

V gene TRBV6-5 combines with J gene TRBJ2-7; possibly TRBD2 for D (5 bases). The CDR3 length is 14 residues. V lost 11 bases and J lost 2, with 19 bases in between. CDR1 is MNHEY and CDR2 is SVGAGI in the germline V gene. This CDR3 reads CAATPGDLAYEQYF. CDR3 nucleotides: TGTGCCGCCACGCCCGGGGATCTTGCCTACGAGCAGTACTTC.

The chain links TRBV6-5 to TRBJ1-5, with D hard to call. The V gene lost 4 bases and the J gene lost 1 base, with 14 bases spanning the gap. The CDR3 runs to 16 residues. Per the germline V gene, CDR1 is MNHEY and CDR2 is SVGAGI. For the CDR3, the DNA is TGTGCCAGCAGTTCGATAGAGGGTTGGAGCAATCAGCCCCAGCATTTT. Translating it yields CASSSIEGWSNQPQHF.

J is TRBJ2-7 and V is TRBV9; 7 bases map to TRBD2. The germline CDR1 and CDR2 sequences are SGDLS and YYNGEE. V trimming: 0 bases; J trimming: 6 bases; junction bases outside the gene matches: 6. This CDR3 has 14 residues. CDR3 DNA sequence: TGTGCCAGCAGCGTAGGGGGAGGGCGCTCCGAGCAGTACTTC. Its translation: CASSVGGGRSEQYF.

V gene TRBV13 combines with J gene TRBJ1-2; 8 bases are shared with TRBD1. The ends lost 5 bases at V and 4 bases at J; junction bases unmatched: 9. The germline gives CDR1 PRHDT, CDR2 FYEKMQ (reference sequence). The CDR3 totals 15 residues. Here the CDR3 reads CASSITGGVLYGYTF. In DNA form, the CDR3 reads TGTGCCAGCAGCATAACAGGGGGAGTGCTCTATGGCTACACCTTC. The whole variable domain, filled in from reference TRBV13 and TRBJ1-2, reads AAGVIQSPRHLIKEKRETATLKCYPIPRHDTVYWYQQGPGQDPQFLISFYEKMQSDKGSIPDRFSAQQFSDYHSELNMSSLELGDSALYFCASSITGGVLYGYTFGSGTRLTVV.

CDR3 nucleotides: TGTGCCAGCAGCTTCGGGGGAATCCTGTACGAGCAGTACTTC. This gives the protein CASSFGGILYEQYF. V usage is TRBV11-2 and J usage is TRBJ2-7; TRBD2 might be the D (6 bases). Germline V lookup: CDR1 SGHAT, CDR2 FQNNGV. This CDR3 spans 14 amino acids. Trimming stripped 3 bases from V and 4 bases from J, with 13 bases between.

This rearrangement joins TRBV18 to TRBJ1-6, with D unresolved. This CDR3 comprises 16 residues. Trimming left V 1 base short and J 3 bases short, with 10 bases between. Looked up from germline, CDR1 is KGHSH and CDR2 is LQKENI. CDR3 protein: CASSPRPQDYNSPLHF. The CDR3 nucleotides read TGTGCCAGCTCACCACGCCCCCAGGACTATAATTCACCCCTCCACTTT.

J is TRBJ1-4 and V is TRBV11-1; 10 bases match TRBD1. CDR1 is SGHAT, CDR2 FQDESV, per germline (reference sequence). J was trimmed by 1 base and V by 4 bases; bases with no gene match: 3. The CDR3 is made up of 16 amino acids. The CDR3 reads CASSWDRGGTNEKLFF. The CDR3 bases are TGTGCCAGCAGCTGGGACAGGGGTGGAACTAATGAAAAACTGTTTTTT.

V usage is TRBV5-6 and J usage is TRBJ2-7; 8 bases line up with TRBD1. Germline values: CDR1 SGHDT, CDR2 YYEEEE. This CDR3 has 13 residues. The ends lost 6 bases at V and 7 bases at J; junction bases unmatched: 9. The CDR3 coding sequence is TGTGCCAGCATAGGCAGGGGGCGCCGGGAGCAGTACTTC. Residues: CASIGRGRREQYF.

This chain joins TRBV5-4 and TRBJ2-3, with TRBD2 matching over 12 bases. Germline V gene data show CDR1 as SGHNT and CDR2 as YYREEE (reference sequence). The CDR3 runs 17 residues. Germline trimming cut 1 base from V and 6 bases from J; bases unmatched to any gene: 9. Written as DNA, the CDR3 is TGTGCCAGCAGCTTGTCGGCTAGCGGGGGGGCCGGGGATACGCAGTATTTT. This codes for CASSLSASGGAGDTQYF.